The 6 T cell receptor beta chains presented below share a single source sample, sequenced in a study of cytomegalovirus exposure and HLA in healthy donors. Libraries were prepared by immunoSEQ multiplex PCR; TCRdb keeps only in-frame clonotypes and omits some of them. The profile shows 170,000 or so clones, 80% to 85% of them singletons. Sequenced material: PBMCs. Every receptor here comes from a woman in her late teens or twenties in good health and CMV-seropositive.

The J gene is TRBJ2-3, the V gene TRBV11-2, with 10 bases fitting TRBD2. The CDR3 loop spans 16 amino acids. Germline CDR1 reads SGHAT; CDR2 reads FQNNGV. The V and J ends lost 2 bases and 2 bases, in that order; junction bases with no gene match: 4. CDR3 amino acids: CASSLRSGGYTDTQYF. CDR3 DNA: TGTGCCAGCAGCTTACGTAGCGGGGGGTACACAGATACGCAGTATTTT.

The chain combines TRBV5-1 with TRBJ2-5; TRBD2 aligns across 12 bases. J gave up 0 bases and V 3 bases, and 12 bases lay outside the gene matches. The CDR3 is 19 residues long. CDR1 is SGHRS, CDR2 YFSETQ, per germline. CDR3 DNA sequence: TGCGCCAGCAGCTCCCCTAGGACTAGCGGGGAGATGTACCAAGAGACCCAGTACTTC. Protein sequence: CASSSPRTSGEMYQETQYF.

The chain carries TRBV6-1 and TRBJ2-1; a weak D match, TRBD2 (5 bases). Germline-derived CDR1 and CDR2 are MNHNS and SASEGT. The CDR3 has 13 amino acids. Trimming cost V 4 bases and J 10 bases, with 14 bases left between them. The CDR3 sequence is CASSGIGLAEQFF. The CDR3 DNA follows: TGTGCCAGCAGTGGAATTGGACTTGCGGAGCAGTTCTTC.

The chain uses TRBV6-5 and TRBJ1-2, with 7 bases matching TRBD1. The CDR3 is 13 amino acids. Unmatched junction bases numbered 3, after V lost 5 bases and J lost 3 bases. Germline values: CDR1 MNHEY, CDR2 SVGAGI. The CDR3 DNA reads as TGTGCCAGCAGTGGGGACAGCTACTATGGCTACACCTTC. This encodes CASSGDSYYGYTF.

This chain joins TRBV5-4 and TRBJ1-6; D is perhaps TRBD1 (5 bases). The CDR3 loop spans 14 amino acids. The V and J ends lost 2 bases and 9 bases respectively, with 12 bases between them. The germline V gene has CDR1 SGHNT and CDR2 YYREEE (reference sequence). In DNA form, the CDR3 reads TGTGCCAGCAGCTTTGGCGGAGGGGTTTCACCCCTCCACTTT. Translating it yields CASSFGGGVSPLHF.

This rearrangement joins TRBV5-1 to TRBJ2-5; no clear D. Germline lookup yields CDR1 SGHRS and CDR2 YFSETQ. V lost 0 bases to trimming and J lost 5 bases, with 14 bases between them. CDR3 length: 15 residues. CDR3 sequence: CASSLVGSQEETQYF. CDR3 bases: TGCGCCAGCAGCTTGGTCGGGTCCCAAGAGGAGACCCAGTACTTC.